Listed here are 12 T cell receptor beta chains from one sample, sequenced in a study of siplizumab effects on memory and regulatory T cells. The repertoire was sequenced with immunoSEQ multiplex PCR; TCRdb's copy has only in-frame clones and lacks some. The sample holds about 50,000 clones, over 90% seen once. The sequencing sample was made of CD8+ T cells sorted from blood. The source of these receptors is a human donor in good health.

CDR3 loop: CASRRDYSNQPQHF. The CDR3 DNA is TGTGCCAGTAGGAGGGATTATAGCAATCAGCCCCAGCATTTT. The chain recombines TRBV19 with TRBJ1-5; no definite D call. The CDR3 length is 14 residues. Germline-derived CDR1 and CDR2 are LNHDA and SQIVND (reference sequence). The ends were cut back, 6 bases at V and 0 bases at J, with 9 bases in the middle.

The chain combines TRBV5-4 with TRBJ2-7, with unresolved D. Per germline, CDR1 SGHNT and CDR2 YYREEE (reference sequence). The V and J ends lost 2 bases and 3 bases respectively, with 3 bases between them. The CDR3 contains 11 residues. CDR3 in DNA: TGTGCCAGCAGCTTAGACTACGAGCAGTACTTC. Translated, it gives CASSLDYEQYF.

The chain joins TRBV27 to TRBJ2-7; D is undetermined. The CDR3 runs 14 residues. The V and J ends lost 6 bases and 0 bases respectively, with 12 bases between them. Germline CDR1 MNHEY, CDR2 SMNVEV (reference sequence). The CDR3 DNA sequence: TGTGCCAGCAGCCCATTAGAGAGCTCCTACGAGCAGTACTTC. It specifies CASSPLESSYEQYF.

The chain uses TRBV7-9 and TRBJ2-7; D is possibly TRBD2 (5 bases). The CDR3 has 14 residues. Germline CDR1 reads SEHNR; CDR2 reads FQNEAQ (reference sequence). Trimming pared 3 bases from V and 2 bases from J, leaving 11 bases between. CDR3 nucleotide sequence: TGTGCCAGCAGCTTCCTTAGCGACACCTACGAGCAGTACTTC. This sequence encodes CASSFLSDTYEQYF.

The rearrangement uses TRBV7-3 and TRBJ2-6, with 9 bases lining up with TRBD1. Germline loops: CDR1 SGHTA, CDR2 FQGTGA. The CDR3 covers 18 residues. J gave up 0 bases and V 0 bases, and 3 bases lay outside the gene matches. For the CDR3, the DNA is TGTGCCAGCAGCTTAACCGGGACAGGGACCTCTGGGGCCAACGTCCTGACTTTC. Protein sequence: CASSLTGTGTSGANVLTF.

The gene calls are TRBV4-1 and TRBJ2-1, with D possibly being TRBD1 or TRBD2 (5 bases each). Germline V gene sequence: CDR1 MGHRA, CDR2 YSYEKL. The CDR3 sequence is 17 residues long. Trimming left V 2 bases short and J 0 bases short, with 14 bases between. CDR3 DNA sequence: TGCGCCAGCAGCCAACCCTCCCCAGGGACCTCCTACAATGAGCAGTTCTTC. It yields the protein CASSQPSPGTSYNEQFF.

This clone was recorded only once. The gene calls are TRBV11-3 and TRBJ2-1; the D is unclear. V was cut by 1 base and J by 5 bases, with 18 bases left in between. This CDR3 region has 17 residues. In germline, CDR1 is SGHNT, CDR2 YENEEA. CDR3 bases: TGTGCCAGCAGCTTAGGCACTAACCCAGCGTGGGACAATGAGCAGTTCTTC. It yields the protein CASSLGTNPAWDNEQFF.

The chain recombines TRBV12-5 with TRBJ1-1; D may be TRBD1 (5 bases). The CDR3 contains 15 residues. Trimming took 5 bases from V and 4 from J, leaving 17 bases between them. Germline CDR1 is LGHNT and CDR2 is FRNRAP. For the CDR3, the DNA is TGTGCTAGTGGTAAAGGGACCAATTCTTTCACTGAAGCTTTCTTT. It yields the protein CASGKGTNSFTEAFF.

The CDR3 nucleotides are TGCGCCAGCAGCCTTTCGGGAGGGTACACCGGGGAGCTGTTTTTT. The encoded protein is CASSLSGGYTGELFF. The chain links TRBV4-1 to TRBJ2-2, with 8 bases fitting TRBD2. The CDR3 length is 15 residues. Germline CDR1 MGHRA, CDR2 YSYEKL. V lost 4 bases and J lost 3; bases outside the gene matches: 4.

The chain employs TRBV23-1 and TRBJ2-2; D remains ambiguous. TRBV23-1 is flagged as an ORF with uncertain function. The CDR3 has 9 amino acids. Trimming took 10 bases from V and 5 from J, leaving 2 bases between them. The chain's CDR3 is CAITGELFF. Written as DNA, the CDR3 is TGCGCCATTACCGGGGAGCTGTTTTTT.

The chain joins TRBV7-6 to TRBJ2-2; D not certain. CDR3 length: 12 residues. The V end was cut by 1 base, the J end by 8 bases, with 5 bases between. From germline, CDR1 is SGHVS and CDR2 FNYEAQ. CDR3 in amino acids: CASSLESGELFF. The CDR3 DNA follows: TGTGCCAGCAGCTTAGAAAGTGGGGAGCTGTTTTTT.

J is TRBJ1-1 and V is TRBV4-1; TRBD1 agrees at 9 bases. The J segment lost 5 bases and the V segment lost 4 bases, leaving 8 bases of the junction unmatched. CDR3 length: 15 residues. In germline, CDR1 is MGHRA, CDR2 YSYEKL. CDR3 loop: CASSPGTGMVTEAFF. The CDR3 region has the DNA TGCGCCAGCAGCCCAGGGACAGGGATGGTAACTGAAGCTTTCTTT.